These T cell receptor beta chains were read from a single sample in a study of blood T cell repertoires in COVID-19. Here immunoSEQ multiplex PCR was the method, and the copy in TCRdb shows in-frame clones only, minus some. The sample lists about 58,000 clones; over 80% were seen once. The sequenced sample was peripheral blood. The receptors stem from a man aged 55 to 70 with acute or convalescent COVID-19. Both conserved end residues are part of each CDR3. D genes are given only for firm matches. Part of the rows lack a size; the others show once, few, many or a class for expanded clones.

TRBV3-1/TRBV3-2,NA,TRBJ2-4,TRBD2,CASSQLAGMAKNIQYF,TGTGCCAGCAGCCAACTAGCGGGTATGGCCAAAAACATTCAGTACTTC
TRBV27,NA,TRBJ1-5,NA,CAGRGGDQPQHF,TGTGCCGGAAGGGGGGGAGATCAGCCCCAGCATTTT
TRBV24-1,NA,TRBJ2-2,TRBD1,CATSDFGTAPTGELFF,TGTGCCACCAGTGATTTCGGGACAGCCCCTACCGGGGAGCTGTTTTTT
TRBV5-5,NA,TRBJ2-7,NA,CASSPLGGRRGDEQYF,TGTGCCAGCAGCCCTCTCGGGGGGCGCAGGGGTGACGAGCAGTACTTC
TRBV2,NA,TRBJ1-2,NA,CASSPKGILDFYGYTF,TGTGCCAGCAGTCCGAAGGGGATACTGGATTTCTATGGCTACACCTTC
TRBV3-1/TRBV3-2,NA,TRBJ1-2,TRBD1,CASSPSTGVAYGYTF,TGTGCCAGCAGCCCCTCGACAGGGGTAGCCTATGGCTACACCTTC
TRBV28,NA,TRBJ1-5,TRBD1,CASSSSNRGRQPQHF,TGTGCCAGCAGTTCGTCCAACAGGGGGCGACAGCCCCAGCATTTT
TRBV28,medium-sized,TRBJ2-3,NA,CASSWRGSQDTQYF,TGTGCCAGCAGTTGGCGGGGATCACAAGATACGCAGTATTTT
TRBV27,NA,TRBJ1-5,NA,CASSQTAGGNQPQHF,TGTGCCAGCAGTCAAACGGCAGGGGGCAATCAGCCCCAGCATTTT
TRBV21-1,NA,TRBJ1-6,NA,CASSKSLQFLFF,TGTGCCAGCAGCAAATCTCTACAGTTCCTTTTTTTT
TRBV11-2,NA,TRBJ1-2,NA,CASSLPNSPGGYTF,TGTGCCAGCAGCTTGCCGAACTCTCCGGGTGGCTACACCTTC
TRBV3-1/TRBV3-2,NA,TRBJ2-7,TRBD1,CASSHQPGQGNEQYF,TGTGCCAGCAGCCATCAGCCGGGACAGGGGAACGAGCAGTACTTC
TRBV4-3,NA,TRBJ1-2,TRBD1,CASSQDYPRDRGYGYTF,TGCGCCAGCAGCCAAGACTACCCCCGGGACAGAGGCTATGGCTACACCTTC
TRBV28,NA,TRBJ2-7,TRBD2,CASSRAGERHEQYF,TGTGCCAGCAGCCGGGCGGGAGAACGGCACGAGCAGTACTTC
TRBV7-3,NA,TRBJ2-7,NA,CASSLNTPGEQYF,TGTGCCAGCAGCTTAAACACCCCAGGCGAGCAGTACTTC
TRBV10-3,NA,TRBJ2-1,NA,CAIKRSNEQFF,TGTGCCATCAAAAGGAGCAATGAGCAGTTCTTC
TRBV6-5,NA,TRBJ1-2,TRBD1,CASSRYRGTNYGYTF,TGTGCCAGCAGCCGATACAGGGGCACTAACTATGGCTACACCTTC
TRBV15,NA,TRBJ2-7,TRBD2,CATSRPQTSGPYEQYF,TGTGCCACCAGCAGACCCCAGACTAGCGGTCCCTACGAGCAGTACTTC
TRBV5-1,NA,TRBJ1-1,TRBD1,CASRSGQLMNTEAFF,TGCGCCAGCAGATCGGGACAGTTAATGAACACTGAAGCTTTCTTT
TRBV30,NA,TRBJ1-5,NA,CAWSVEVQGPQHF,TGTGCCTGGAGTGTAGAGGTCCAGGGGCCCCAGCATTTT
TRBV30,NA,TRBJ1-4,NA,CAWSVSATNEKLFF,TGTGCCTGGAGTGTATCCGCAACTAATGAAAAACTGTTTTTT
TRBV7-8,few,TRBJ2-7,NA,CASSLAYQGWSF,TGTGCCAGCAGCTTAGCGTATCAGGGATGGTCCTTC
TRBV30,NA,TRBJ1-2,NA,CAWSVSQDGYTF,TGTGCCTGGAGTGTAAGTCAGGATGGCTACACCTTC
TRBV10-3,NA,TRBJ2-3,NA,CAIKGGRGTDTQYF,TGTGCCATCAAAGGGGGGAGGGGCACAGATACGCAGTATTTT
TRBV6-5,NA,TRBJ2-1,NA,CASTAPGESQFF,TGTGCCAGCACCGCCCCGGGAGAGTCCCAGTTCTTC
TRBV27,NA,TRBJ1-6,NA,CASRLNRNSPLHF,TGTGCCAGCAGACTTAACAGAAATTCACCCCTCCACTTT
TRBV27,NA,TRBJ2-1,TRBD2,CASSLSGTSGVVNEQFF,TGTGCCAGCAGTTTATCGGGGACTAGCGGGGTCGTCAATGAGCAGTTCTTC
TRBV18,NA,TRBJ1-6,NA,CASSPIRDYSPLHF,TGTGCCAGCTCACCCATCAGGGATTATTCACCCCTCCACTTT
TRBV27,NA,TRBJ1-2,TRBD1,CASKTGVNYGYTF,TGTGCCAGTAAGACAGGGGTTAACTATGGCTACACCTTC
TRBV7-8,once,TRBJ1-5,NA,CASSLRGFNQPQHF,TGTGCCAGCAGCCTACGGGGGTTTAATCAGCCCCAGCATTTT
TRBV29-1,NA,TRBJ2-1,NA,CSVDPPMGTNGRGEQFF,TGCAGCGTTGACCCCCCCATGGGCACTAATGGACGGGGGGAGCAGTTCTTC
TRBV10-3,few,TRBJ1-2,NA,CAISPGSHGYTF,TGTGCCATCAGCCCAGGGTCCCATGGCTACACCTTC
TRBV10-1,NA,TRBJ1-4,TRBD1,CATKTLRDRKSTNEKLFF,TGCGCCACCAAAACCCTCCGGGACAGAAAATCAACTAATGAAAAACTGTTTTTT
TRBV6-6,NA,TRBJ1-5,TRBD1,CASSGTVNQPQHF,TGTGCCAGCAGTGGGACAGTCAATCAGCCCCAGCATTTT
TRBV6-5,NA,TRBJ2-3,NA,CASSPLRGFTDTQYF,TGTGCCAGCAGTCCGTTGCGGGGCTTCACAGATACGCAGTATTTT